One sample yielded the 23 T cell receptor beta chains listed below, sequenced in a study of CD8 T cells in Susac syndrome. With random hexamers, reverse transcription was performed on about 0.5 to 1 ug of RNA. Each CDR3 protein gets one entry after TCRdb re-called the immunoSEQ multiplex PCR reads with MiXCR. The data contain 170,000 or so distinct CDR3 sequences, 93% of them seen just once; the ten biggest clones take up roughly 0.098%. The material sequenced was CD4+ T cells from PBMCs. The receptors here all came from a human donor with multiple sclerosis.

The genes are TRBV18 and TRBJ2-7; D is perhaps TRBD1 (6 bases). This CDR3 has 15 residues. From germline, CDR1 is KGHSH and CDR2 LQKENI. V lost 4 bases, J lost 3 bases, and 16 bases lay in between. The CDR3 DNA reads as TGTGCCAGCTCACGAGGGACCACAGGGATCTACGAGCAGTACTTC. It encodes CASSRGTTGIYEQYF.

The chain carries TRBV29-1 and TRBJ1-4, with D unresolved. The CDR3 totals 9 residues. Trimming took off 6 bases at V and 15 bases at J, with 11 bases between the two ends. Germline V gene lookup returns CDR1 SQVTM and CDR2 ANQGSEA. CDR3 coding DNA: TGCAGCGTGGGTGGCATGATGTTTTTT. Its translation is CSVGGMMFF.

A few counts support this clonotype. The junction does not match germline at one end; this may be a read error. This chain links TRBV2 with TRBJ2-1, with D possibly TRBD2 on 6 matching bases. The germline CDR1 and CDR2 sequences are SNHLY and FYNNEI. This CDR3 comprises 12 residues. DNA for the CDR3: TGTGCCAGCAGTCAAGCGGGCTATGAGCAGTTCTTC. It yields the protein CASSQAGYEQFF.

This clonotype was observed a handful of times. The J gene is TRBJ2-5, the V gene TRBV7-8; D is uncertain. V was pared by 5 bases and J by 4 bases, with 23 bases between. The CDR3 has 17 residues. Germline V lookup: CDR1 SGHVS, CDR2 FQNEAQ. The CDR3 protein is CASSPYAPRWGRETQYF. In nucleotides, the CDR3 is TGTGCCAGCAGCCCCTATGCCCCCCGATGGGGTAGAGAGACCCAGTACTTC.

The chain recombines TRBV20-1 with TRBJ2-3; D is ambiguous. V dropped 0 bases and J dropped 1 base, with 8 bases sitting between them. Germline V gene lookup returns CDR1 DFQATT and CDR2 SNEGSKA (reference sequence). There are 14 residues in the CDR3. CDR3 sequence (DNA): TGCAGTGCTAGAGATGAGGCGGGCACAGATACGCAGTATTTT. Translating it yields CSARDEAGTDTQYF.

The chain uses TRBV12-3 or TRBV12-4 and TRBJ2-7; the D gene could be TRBD1 or TRBD2 (5 bases each). V gave up 6 bases and J gave up 7 bases, with 10 bases separating them. The CDR3 is 11 residues long. The CDR3 DNA is TGTGCCAGCAGGGGACGGTTGGAGCAGTACTTC. As protein: CASRGRLEQYF.

Concerning this clonotype: Since a much larger clone is just one base distant, this may be a read error. This chain uses TRBV3-1 with TRBJ2-7; the D is unclear. The CDR3 contains 11 residues. CDR1 is LGHDT, CDR2 YNNKEL, per germline (reference sequence). The germline V and J ends were trimmed by 2 bases and 3 bases, with 2 bases remaining between them. The CDR3 here is CASSQYYEQYF. In nucleotides, the CDR3 is TGTGCCAGCAGCCAATACTACGAGCAGTACTTC.

This sequence joins TRBV6-2 or TRBV6-3 and TRBJ2-7; D is unclear. Germline V gives CDR1 MNHEY, CDR2 SVGEGT. This CDR3 has 11 amino acids. V lost 4 bases, J lost 6 bases, and 7 bases lay in between. The CDR3 protein is CASSWRTEQYF. In DNA form, the CDR3 reads TGTGCCAGCAGTTGGCGGACCGAGCAGTACTTC.

This sequence joins TRBV5-1 and TRBJ2-5, with 7 positions matching TRBD1. Germline-derived CDR1 and CDR2 are SGHRS and YFSETQ. The CDR3 is 14 residues long. The J segment lost 2 bases and the V segment lost 4 bases, leaving 5 bases of the junction unmatched. CDR3 sequence reads: CASSDGRGQETQYF. CDR3 sequence (DNA): TGCGCCAGCAGCGATGGCAGGGGGCAAGAGACCCAGTACTTC.

This chain connects TRBV7-8 to TRBJ2-3; D call uncertain. Trimming left V 0 bases short and J 0 bases short, with 10 bases between. From germline, CDR1 is SGHVS and CDR2 FQNEAQ. The CDR3 extends over 16 amino acids. CDR3 bases: TGTGCCAGCAGCTTAGCGGGCAGTTCTAGCACAGATACGCAGTATTTT. This encodes CASSLAGSSSTDTQYF. The full variable domain, its missing parts supplied by reference TRBV7-8 and TRBJ2-3, is GAGVSQSPRYKVAKRGQDVALRCDPISGHVSLFWYQQALGQGPEFLTYFQNEAQLDKSGLPSDRFFAERPEGSVSTLKIQRTQQEDSAVYLCASSLAGSSSTDTQYFGPGTRLTVL.

The chain is built from TRBV20-1 and TRBJ2-6, with TRBD2 as a possible D gene (6 bases). CDR1 is DFQATT, CDR2 SNEGSKA, per germline (reference sequence). The CDR3 has 15 amino acids. The V end lost 2 bases, the J end lost 4 bases, and 12 bases lay between the germline ends. CDR3 DNA: TGCAGTGCTAGACGGGGACTTGCGGGGGCCAACGTCCTGACTTTC. Its protein product is CSARRGLAGANVLTF.

The chain carries TRBV18 and TRBJ2-5; D might be TRBD2 (5 bases). Germline loops: CDR1 KGHSH, CDR2 LQKENI. Trimming pared 0 bases from V and 5 bases from J, leaving 10 bases between. The CDR3 loop spans 14 amino acids. CDR3: CASSPPEARETQYF. In nucleotides, the CDR3 is TGTGCCAGCTCACCACCGGAGGCGAGGGAGACCCAGTACTTC.

The CDR3 DNA is TGCAGTGCTAGAGCTAACGGGGCCAACGTCCTGACTTTC. Translated, it gives CSARANGANVLTF. The rearrangement links TRBV20-1 to TRBJ2-6; D is undetermined. The V gene lost 1 base and the J gene lost 4 bases, with 5 bases spanning the gap. The CDR3 is 13 amino acids. CDR1 is DFQATT, CDR2 SNEGSKA, per germline (reference sequence).

The rearrangement links TRBV6-1 to TRBJ2-5; D possibly corresponds to TRBD1 (6 bases). The CDR3 spans 15 residues. The germline V and J ends were trimmed by 2 bases and 5 bases, with 15 bases remaining between them. Looked up from germline, CDR1 is MNHNS and CDR2 is SASEGT. The CDR3 loop reads CASSEPAGDGETQYF. CDR3 DNA sequence: TGTGCCAGCAGTGAACCCGCAGGGGATGGGGAGACCCAGTACTTC.

The chain joins TRBV5-1 to TRBJ2-7; D might be TRBD2 (7 bases). The germline V and J ends were trimmed by 7 bases and 2 bases, with 16 bases remaining between them. The CDR3 runs 14 residues. The germline V gene has CDR1 SGHRS and CDR2 YFSETQ. The CDR3 region is CASGGAGDTYEQYF. The CDR3 DNA reads as TGCGCCAGCGGGGGGGCAGGGGATACCTACGAGCAGTACTTC.

V is TRBV3-1 and J is TRBJ1-2, with D possibly matching TRBD1 (6 bases). The CDR3 runs 16 residues. V was clipped by 3 bases and J by 3 bases, with 17 bases between them. CDR1 and CDR2 (germline): LGHDT, YNNKEL (reference sequence). The CDR3 here is CASSHPPGQYHYGYTF. CDR3 coding DNA: TGTGCCAGCAGCCACCCGCCCGGACAGTACCACTATGGCTACACCTTC.

The chain recombines TRBV3-1 with TRBJ1-4, with D possibly being TRBD1 (6 bases). The V end lost 7 bases, the J end lost 6 bases, and 18 bases lay between the germline ends. This CDR3 contains 15 residues. Germline loops: CDR1 LGHDT, CDR2 YNNKEL (reference sequence). In DNA form, the CDR3 reads TGTGCCAGCACCCAGGGGATGGGGGAATATGAAAAACTGTTTTTT. Translation gives CASTQGMGEYEKLFF. Filled out from reference TRBV3-1 and TRBJ1-4, the complete variable domain reads DTAVSQTPKYLVTQMGNDKSIKCEQNLGHDTMYWYKQDSKKFLKIMFSYNNKELIINETVPNRFSPKSPDKAHLNLHINSLELGDSAVYFCASTQGMGEYEKLFFGSGTQLSVL.

The V call is TRBV9, the J call TRBJ2-1; possibly TRBD2 for D (5 bases). Germline CDR1 reads SGDLS; CDR2 reads YYNGEE. V lost 5 bases, J lost 9 bases, and 12 bases lay in between. The CDR3 covers 12 residues. CDR3 sequence: CASSKARGEQFF. Written as DNA, the CDR3 is TGTGCCAGCAGTAAGGCCCGGGGTGAGCAGTTCTTC.

The rearrangement uses TRBV28 and TRBJ1-2; the D is unclear. The V and J ends lost 3 bases and 4 bases respectively, with 9 bases between them. The V gene's germline CDR1 is MDHEN and CDR2 SYDVKM. The CDR3 runs 13 residues. Here the CDR3 reads CASSLGLAYGYTF. The CDR3 nucleotides are TGTGCCAGCAGTTTGGGGTTGGCCTATGGCTACACCTTC.

The chain combines TRBV27 with TRBJ2-2; D gene unclear. Germline V gene sequence: CDR1 MNHEY, CDR2 SMNVEV (reference sequence). The CDR3 is 14 amino acids. Trimming left V 0 bases short and J 4 bases short, with 6 bases between. CDR3: CASSLSGVTGELFF. In DNA form, the CDR3 reads TGTGCCAGCAGTTTATCGGGTGTCACCGGGGAGCTGTTTTTT.

J is TRBJ2-3 and V is TRBV6-2 or TRBV6-3, with TRBD2 identical over 8 bases. Germline CDR1 and CDR2: MNHEY and SVGEGT. This CDR3 has 17 amino acids. Unmatched junction bases numbered 12, after V lost 4 bases and J lost 3 bases. CDR3 nucleotide sequence: TGTGCCAGCAGTTCCACTACTAGGACTAGCCGAACAGATACGCAGTATTTT. Its translation: CASSSTTRTSRTDTQYF.

The genes are TRBV20-1 and TRBJ2-7, with D perhaps matching TRBD2 (7 bases). The CDR3 extends over 13 amino acids. Trimming stripped 7 bases from V and 4 bases from J, with 17 bases between. CDR1 DFQATT and CDR2 SNEGSKA come from the germline V gene (reference sequence). The CDR3 here is CSVRGGRGYEQYF. As DNA, the CDR3 is TGCAGTGTCAGGGGCGGGAGAGGGTACGAGCAGTACTTC.

This clonotype was seen just once. The J gene is TRBJ2-7, the V gene TRBV20-1, with TRBD2 matching 10 bases. Germline V gives CDR1 DFQATT, CDR2 SNEGSKA (reference sequence). Trimming took 6 bases from V and 2 from J; bases not matched to a gene: 7. The CDR3 loop spans 14 amino acids. CDR3 coding DNA: TGCAGTGCAGTAGCGGGGGGCGGAACCTACGAGCAGTACTTC. Translating it yields CSAVAGGGTYEQYF.